This T cell receptor (beta chain) was documented in a study of T-cell memory formation after mild COVID-19. Details on this clonotype: Its antigen remains unidentified.

General study findings and limits: Chiefly within CM and EM were the contracting CD4+ clones; CD8+ ones were within EMRA. There was no confirmation that second-wave clones peaking on day 37 were SARS-CoV-2 specific.

From the 5' RACE reads, TCRdb called clonotypes with MiXCR, one entry per CDR3 protein. The repertoire holds some 490,000 distinct CDR3 sequences, over 15% seen once, with roughly an eighth in the top ten. Germline assignment: CDR1 SGHDN and CDR2 FVKESK. This CDR3 is 14 amino acids long. Unmatched junction bases numbered 8, after V lost 1 base and J lost 12 bases. The receptor was isolated from an adult woman who had mild COVID-19 (a few samples of this study predate the infection). Cell type and time point are not known. This chain links TRBV14 with TRBJ2-1; TRBD1 matches 8 bases. Specimen: PBMCs or a T cell subset sorted from them (not recorded which). The CDR3 nucleotides are TGTGCCAGCAGCCAAGGGTTCTCAACAGGGGGGCAGTTCTTC. Translation gives CASSQGFSTGGQFF. Complete variable domain (other parts from reference TRBV14 and TRBJ2-1): EAGVTQFPSHSVIEKGQTVTLRCDPISGHDNLYWYRRVMGKEIKFLLHFVKESKQDESGMPNNRFLAERTGGTYSTLKVQPAELEDSGVYFCASSQGFSTGGQFFGPGTRLTVL.